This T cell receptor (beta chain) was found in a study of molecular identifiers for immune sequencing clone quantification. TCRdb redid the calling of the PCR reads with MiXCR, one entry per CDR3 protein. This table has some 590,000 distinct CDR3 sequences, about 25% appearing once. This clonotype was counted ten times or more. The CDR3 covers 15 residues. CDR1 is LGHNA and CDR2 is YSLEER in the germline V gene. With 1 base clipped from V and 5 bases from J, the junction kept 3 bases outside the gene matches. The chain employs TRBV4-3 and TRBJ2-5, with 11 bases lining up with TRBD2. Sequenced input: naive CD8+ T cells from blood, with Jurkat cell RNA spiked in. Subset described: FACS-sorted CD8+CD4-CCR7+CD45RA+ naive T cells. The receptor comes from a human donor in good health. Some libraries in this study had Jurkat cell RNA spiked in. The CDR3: CASSQALAGVETQYF. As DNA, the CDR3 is TGCGCCAGCAGCCAAGCACTAGCGGGGGTGGAGACCCAGTACTTC.